Below are 4 T cell receptor beta chains sequenced from a single sample in a study of memory CD4+ T cells and cytomegalovirus serostatus. Single viable CD3+CD4+CD8-CD45RO+ cells were sorted as the memory CD4+ T cells. Sequencing used immunoSEQ multiplex PCR; TCRdb keeps in-frame clones, though not all of them. Here the sample spans 56,000 or so clones, around 80% being singletons. Material: memory CD4+ T cells from blood. The receptors come from an adult in good health and CMV-seronegative. Some clones in this sample may be carry-over from other donors' samples.

There are a few counts of this clone. J is TRBJ2-7 and V is TRBV5-6, with D tentatively TRBD1 or TRBD2 (5 bases each). CDR1 is SGHDT, CDR2 YYEEEE, per germline. V dropped 4 bases and J dropped 4 bases, with 12 bases sitting between them. The CDR3 runs 13 residues. The CDR3 DNA reads TGTGCCAGCAGCAGCCGGGACCGTTACGAGCAGTACTTC. Residues: CASSSRDRYEQYF.

V gene TRBV4-3 combines with J gene TRBJ1-4, with TRBD1 matching over 7 bases. Trimming at V came to 0 bases and at J to 6 bases, leaving 4 bases not matched to a gene. Germline V gives CDR1 LGHNA, CDR2 YSLEER. The CDR3 runs to 15 residues. The DNA of the CDR3 is TGCGCCAGCAGCCAAGAACAGGGGACGTATGAAAAACTGTTTTTT. Protein: CASSQEQGTYEKLFF.

The chain is built from TRBV6-6 and TRBJ1-6; possibly TRBD1 for D (6 bases). Trimming took 4 bases from V and 7 from J, leaving 14 bases between them. The V gene's germline CDR1 is MNHNY and CDR2 SVGAGI (reference sequence). CDR3 length: 15 residues. CDR3 DNA sequence: TGTGCCAGCAGTTCCCGGGACATAGGGAATTCACCCCTCCACTTT. As protein: CASSSRDIGNSPLHF.

CDR3 coding DNA: TGTGCCATCAGTGAGGACAGGGGCCCTAATCAGCCCCAGCATTTT. The encoded protein is CAISEDRGPNQPQHF. This chain links TRBV10-3 with TRBJ1-5, with TRBD1 matching over 8 bases. With 2 bases clipped from V and 4 bases from J, the junction kept 4 bases outside the gene matches. CDR3 size: 15 residues. Germline V lookup: CDR1 ENHRY, CDR2 SYGVKD.